This T cell receptor (beta chain) is drawn from a study of CD8+CD57+ T cells in acquired aplastic anemia. CDR3 and TCR beta VDJ profiling relied on genomic DNA as the template. Each CDR3 protein gets one entry after TCRdb re-called the reads with MiXCR. This sample yields some 47,000 distinct CDR3 sequences, of which 70% to 80% are seen a single time; under 40% belongs to the top ten. The V gene's germline CDR1 is DFQATT and CDR2 SNEGSKA (reference sequence). The ends were cut back, 6 bases at V and 2 bases at J, with 13 bases in the middle. The CDR3 is made up of 13 amino acids. What was sequenced was sorted CD4+, CD8+, or CD8+CD57+ T cells (not recorded which) from PBMCs. The receptor was isolated from a human donor in good health, serving as a control. V and J are TRBV20-1 and TRBJ2-5, with a tentative D call TRBD1 (6 bases). DNA for the CDR3: TGCAGTGCAGATGGGGACATTCAAGAGACCCAGTACTTC. This gives the protein CSADGDIQETQYF.